The rows below give T cell receptor beta chains drawn from one sample of a study of preoperative IRX-2 immunotherapy in early breast cancer. Repertoires were generated with immunoSEQ multiplex PCR, while TCRdb's copy carries only in-frame clones and drops some. The table has more than 50,000 clones, 94% seen once. Sample acquisition took place from a patient treated with IRX-2 immunotherapy. Source of these receptors: a human donor with breast cancer. The CDR3 runs from the conserved cysteine through the conserved F or W. A D gene is named only where the DNA matches it firmly. Size tells how often a clone was seen (once, few, many) or the class of an expanded clone, and some rows leave it out.

abundance,v_gene,j_gene,d_gene,CDR3aa,CDR3nt
NA,TRBV7-2,TRBJ2-7,TRBD2,CASSLGAGGIYEQYF,TGTGCCAGCAGCTTAGGGGCGGGGGGAATCTACGAGCAGTACTTC
NA,TRBV6-1,TRBJ2-3,NA,CASSHVGVQQDTQYF,TGTGCCAGCAGTCACGTGGGGGTACAGCAAGATACGCAGTATTTT
NA,TRBV4-2,TRBJ2-1,NA,CASSQDPGLSYNEQFF,TGTGCCAGCAGCCAAGATCCAGGACTCTCCTACAATGAGCAGTTCTTC
once,TRBV18,TRBJ1-5,TRBD1,CASSPGTDQPQHF,TGTGCCAGCTCACCCGGGACAGATCAGCCCCAGCATTTT
NA,TRBV6-1,TRBJ1-4,TRBD1,CASSERGRGQLEKLFF,TGTGCCAGCAGTGAGAGGGGCAGGGGGCAATTGGAAAAACTGTTTTTT
NA,TRBV28,TRBJ1-2,NA,CASSPPFRVQNYGYTF,TGTGCCAGCAGCCCACCCTTCCGGGTCCAAAACTATGGCTACACCTTC
NA,TRBV18,TRBJ2-3,NA,CASSPPSTDTQYF,TGTGCCAGCTCACCGCCTAGCACAGATACGCAGTATTTT
NA,TRBV5-1,TRBJ1-5,TRBD1,CASSYGQGGQPQHF,TGCGCCAGCAGCTACGGACAGGGGGGTCAGCCCCAGCATTTT
NA,TRBV7-3,TRBJ1-2,NA,CASSSRQRYGYTF,TGTGCCAGCAGCTCACGACAGAGATATGGCTACACCTTC
NA,TRBV7-9,TRBJ1-5,NA,CASSGRNHQPQHF,TGTGCCAGCAGCGGGAGGAATCATCAGCCCCAGCATTTT
once,TRBV27,TRBJ2-5,NA,CASSSTLSPGGTQYF,TGTGCCAGCAGCTCTACTCTGTCCCCCGGGGGGACCCAGTACTTC
NA,TRBV5-5,TRBJ2-7,TRBD1,CASSQGQGVGEQYF,TGCGCCAGCAGCCAAGGACAGGGTGTGGGCGAGCAGTACTTC
NA,TRBV5-4,TRBJ2-7,TRBD2,CASSLDRGGGSYEQYF,TGTGCCAGCAGCTTGGATCGCGGGGGGGGCTCCTACGAGCAGTACTTC
NA,TRBV4-2,TRBJ1-1,TRBD1,CASSQVAGGGVNTEAFF,TGTGCCAGCAGCCAAGTCGCAGGGGGTGGGGTGAACACTGAAGCTTTCTTT
NA,TRBV6-6,TRBJ2-3,NA,CASSKKTLYTDTQYF,TGTGCCAGCAGCAAGAAGACCTTGTACACAGATACGCAGTATTTT
NA,TRBV12-5,TRBJ1-1,NA,CASGPDGGAAEAFF,TGTGCTAGTGGTCCCGATGGGGGGGCGGCTGAAGCTTTCTTT
NA,TRBV28,TRBJ2-5,TRBD1,CASIPAGGEETQYF,TGTGCCAGCATCCCGGCAGGGGGAGAGGAGACCCAGTACTTC
NA,TRBV4-3,TRBJ2-1,NA,CASSQDRGGLRNEQFF,TGCGCCAGCAGCCAAGATCGGGGAGGACTTAGGAATGAGCAGTTCTTC
NA,TRBV10-3,TRBJ2-7,NA,CAISDQSERVYEQYF,TGTGCCATCAGTGATCAGTCAGAGCGGGTTTACGAGCAGTACTTC
NA,TRBV28,TRBJ2-5,NA,CASMWGLQETQYF,TGTGCCAGCATGTGGGGGCTCCAAGAGACCCAGTACTTC
NA,TRBV18,TRBJ1-4,NA,CASSPQPGGNEKLFF,TGTGCCAGCTCACCCCAACCTGGGGGGAATGAAAAACTGTTTTTT
NA,TRBV5-4,TRBJ2-1,TRBD2,CASSLAASGSGSNEQFF,TGTGCCAGCAGCTTGGCAGCTAGCGGGAGTGGGAGCAATGAGCAGTTCTTC
NA,TRBV7-3,TRBJ1-1,NA,CASSPWRHGNTEAFF,TGTGCCAGCAGCCCATGGCGGCACGGGAACACTGAAGCTTTCTTT
NA,TRBV4-2,TRBJ2-7,NA,CASSQDFLDESYEQYF,TGTGCCAGCAGCCAAGATTTTCTGGATGAATCCTACGAGCAGTACTTC
NA,TRBV11-2,TRBJ2-5,NA,CASSQRLGGYGETQYF,TGTGCCAGCAGCCAGAGGCTGGGGGGCTATGGAGAGACCCAGTACTTC
NA,TRBV11-2,TRBJ1-1,TRBD1,CASSLAGGQGEAFF,TGTGCCAGCAGCTTAGCGGGCGGACAGGGAGAAGCTTTCTTT
NA,TRBV6-5,TRBJ2-7,NA,CASGRFGSYEQYF,TGTGCCAGCGGCAGATTCGGCTCCTACGAGCAGTACTTC
NA,TRBV5-1,TRBJ2-7,TRBD1,CASSGTGTYEQYF,TGCGCCAGCAGTGGGACAGGGACCTACGAGCAGTACTTC
NA,TRBV30,TRBJ1-1,TRBD1,CAWSVTGGTEAFF,TGTGCCTGGAGTGTAACAGGGGGGACTGAAGCTTTCTTT
NA,TRBV15,TRBJ1-2,NA,CATSRDAPYGYTF,TGTGCCACCAGCAGAGATGCCCCCTATGGCTACACCTTC
NA,TRBV4-3,TRBJ1-6,TRBD1,CASAPAGGFSPLHF,TGCGCCAGTGCGCCGGCAGGGGGTTTTTCACCCCTCCACTTT
NA,TRBV5-5,TRBJ2-1,NA,CASSLRQNNEQFF,TGTGCCAGCAGCTTGAGACAGAACAATGAGCAGTTCTTC
NA,TRBV21-1,TRBJ1-3,NA,CASSKNSGGWGNTIYF,TGTGCCAGCAGCAAAAACTCCGGGGGCTGGGGAAACACCATATATTTT
NA,TRBV5-5,TRBJ1-4,NA,CASSLPGDNEKLFF,TGTGCCAGCAGCTTGCCAGGTGATAATGAAAAACTGTTTTTT
NA,TRBV28,TRBJ2-5,TRBD2,CASSSGGSQETQYF,TGTGCCAGCAGTAGCGGGGGGAGCCAAGAGACCCAGTACTTC
NA,TRBV6-1,TRBJ1-1,TRBD1,CASSEWTGRSTEAFF,TGTGCCAGCAGTGAGTGGACAGGGAGGAGCACTGAAGCTTTCTTT
NA,TRBV25-1,TRBJ2-1,NA,CASSIQGRAYNEQFF,TGTGCCAGCAGTATCCAGGGGCGAGCCTACAATGAGCAGTTCTTC
NA,TRBV7-2,TRBJ2-7,NA,CASSPEVVREQYF,TGTGCCAGCAGCCCAGAGGTCGTGCGGGAGCAGTACTTC
NA,TRBV6-6,TRBJ1-4,NA,CASSVLGAEKLFF,TGTGCCAGCAGTGTATTAGGGGCTGAAAAACTGTTTTTT
NA,TRBV4-3,TRBJ2-1,TRBD2,CASSQGTSAPYNEQFF,TGCGCCAGCAGCCAAGGGACTAGCGCCCCTTACAATGAGCAGTTCTTC
NA,TRBV15,TRBJ2-3,NA,CATQGGHSTDTQYF,TGTGCCACCCAAGGGGGGCATAGCACAGATACGCAGTATTTT